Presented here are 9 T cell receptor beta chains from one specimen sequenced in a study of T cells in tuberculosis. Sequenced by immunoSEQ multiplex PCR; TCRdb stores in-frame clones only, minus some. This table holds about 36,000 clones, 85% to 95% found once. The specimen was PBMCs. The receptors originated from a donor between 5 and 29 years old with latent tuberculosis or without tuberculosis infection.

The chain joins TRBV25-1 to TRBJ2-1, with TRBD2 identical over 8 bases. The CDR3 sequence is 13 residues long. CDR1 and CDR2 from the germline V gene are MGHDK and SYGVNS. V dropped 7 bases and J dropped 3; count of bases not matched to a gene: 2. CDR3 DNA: TGTGCCAGCAACGGGGGGGACTACAATGAGCAGTTCTTC. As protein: CASNGGDYNEQFF. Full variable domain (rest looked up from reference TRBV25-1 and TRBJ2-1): EADIYQTPRYLVIGTGKKITLECSQTMGHDKMYWYQQDPGMELHLIHYSYGVNSTEKGDLSSESTVSRIRTEHFPLTLESARPSHTSQYLCASNGGDYNEQFFGPGTRLTVL.

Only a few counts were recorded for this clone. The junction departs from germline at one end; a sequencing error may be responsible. DNA of the CDR3: TGTGCCAGCAGCCAAGATACCTCGGGACACCTTGGCTCTGGCGGTGACTTC. Protein product: CASSQDTSGHLGSGGDF. The chain recombines TRBV4-2 with TRBJ2-5; weak D call: TRBD1 (6 bases). Germline loops: CDR1 LGHNA, CDR2 YNFKEQ. This CDR3 region has 17 residues.

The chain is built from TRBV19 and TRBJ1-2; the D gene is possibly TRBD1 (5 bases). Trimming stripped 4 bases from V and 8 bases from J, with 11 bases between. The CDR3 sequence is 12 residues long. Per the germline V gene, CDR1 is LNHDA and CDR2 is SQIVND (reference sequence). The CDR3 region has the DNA TGTGCCAGTAGTAACGACAGAATGGGCTACACCTTC. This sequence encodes CASSNDRMGYTF.

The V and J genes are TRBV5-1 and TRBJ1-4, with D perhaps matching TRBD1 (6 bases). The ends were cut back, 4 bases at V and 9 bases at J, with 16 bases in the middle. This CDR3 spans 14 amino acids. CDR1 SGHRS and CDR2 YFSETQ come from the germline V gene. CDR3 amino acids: CASSRGGQKKKLFF. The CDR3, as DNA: TGCGCCAGCAGCCGTGGCGGACAGAAGAAAAAACTGTTTTTT. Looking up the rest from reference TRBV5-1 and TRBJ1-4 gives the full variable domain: KAGVTQTPRYLIKTRGQQVTLSCSPISGHRSVSWYQQTPGQGLQFLFEYFSETQRNKGNFPGRFSGRQFSNSRSEMNVSTLELGDSALYLCASSRGGQKKKLFFGSGTQLSVL.

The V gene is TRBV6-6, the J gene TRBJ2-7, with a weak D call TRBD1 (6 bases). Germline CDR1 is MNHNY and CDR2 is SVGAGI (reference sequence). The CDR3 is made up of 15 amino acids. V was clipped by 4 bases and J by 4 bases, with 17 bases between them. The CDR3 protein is CASSSPRDTPYEQYF. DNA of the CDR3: TGTGCCAGCAGTTCCCCTCGGGACACCCCATACGAGCAGTACTTC.

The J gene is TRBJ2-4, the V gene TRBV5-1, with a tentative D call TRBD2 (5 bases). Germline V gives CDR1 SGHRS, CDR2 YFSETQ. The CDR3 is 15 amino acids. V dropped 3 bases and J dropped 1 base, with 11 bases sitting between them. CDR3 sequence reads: CASSSGLEAKNIQYF. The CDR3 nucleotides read TGCGCCAGCAGCTCGGGATTGGAGGCCAAAAACATTCAGTACTTC.

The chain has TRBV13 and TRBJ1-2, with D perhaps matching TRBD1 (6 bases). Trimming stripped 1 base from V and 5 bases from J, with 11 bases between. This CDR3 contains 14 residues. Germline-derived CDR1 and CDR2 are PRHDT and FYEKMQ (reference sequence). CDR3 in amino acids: CASSLDQGSYGYTF. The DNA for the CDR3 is TGTGCCAGCAGCTTAGATCAGGGGAGTTATGGCTACACCTTC.

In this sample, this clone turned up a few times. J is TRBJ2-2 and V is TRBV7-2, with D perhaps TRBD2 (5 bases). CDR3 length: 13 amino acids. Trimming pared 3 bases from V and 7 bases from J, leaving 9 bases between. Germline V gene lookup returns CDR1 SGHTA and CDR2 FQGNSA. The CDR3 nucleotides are TGTGCCAGCAGCTTGAGCGGAGGCGGGGAGCTGTTTTTT. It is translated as CASSLSGGGELFF.

The chain's CDR3 is CASSGRQGDPNTGELFF. DNA for the CDR3: TGTGCCAGCAGCGGGCGACAGGGCGACCCTAACACCGGGGAGCTGTTTTTT. The rearrangement uses TRBV7-9 and TRBJ2-2, with 7 bases that match TRBD1. The CDR3 sequence is 17 residues long. J lost 2 bases, V lost 5 bases, and 11 bases had no gene match. CDR1 is SEHNR, CDR2 FQNEAQ, per germline (reference sequence).